This TCR beta chain is from a study of OX40 agonist ivuxolimab in advanced cancers. Trimming left V 5 bases short and J 4 bases short, with 15 bases between. The germline CDR1 and CDR2 sequences are MDHEN and SYDVKM. The CDR3 is 15 residues long. Method: immunoSEQ multiplex PCR; TCRdb's copy keeps in-frame clones and lacks some. The sample lists roughly 30,000 clones; 84% were seen once. At baseline, cycle 4 day 1, and cycle 7 day 1, blood was sampled. This receptor was obtained from an adult with an advanced solid tumor such as melanoma, head and neck, liver or kidney cancer. The V call is TRBV28, the J call TRBJ1-3; D might be TRBD1 (5 bases). The source material was CD4+ or CD8+ T cells sorted from blood, sampled in a trial of the OX40 agonist ivuxolimab. The CDR3 nucleotides are TGTGCCAGCAGTCCGCGGGCCACAGGCGGAAACACCATATATTTT. Protein sequence: CASSPRATGGNTIYF.